The 32 T cell receptor beta chains presented below share a single source sample, sequenced in a study of T cell responses to AZD1222 COVID-19 vaccine. Some clones are missing from TCRdb's copy, which holds only in-frame ones; the method was immunoSEQ multiplex PCR. The sample yields 70,000 to 75,000 clones, over 70% seen once. The source material was peripheral blood, sampled 28 days after the second AZD1222 dose. All receptors come from an adult who received the AZD1222 COVID-19 vaccine.

V usage is TRBV28 and J usage is TRBJ1-1, with D hard to call. This CDR3 comprises 12 residues. V lost 2 bases and J lost 4, with 5 bases in between. In germline, CDR1 is MDHEN, CDR2 SYDVKM. The CDR3 loop reads CASSLLITEAFF. CDR3 in DNA: TGTGCCAGCAGTTTACTTATCACTGAAGCTTTCTTT.

The chain uses TRBV9 and TRBJ2-3; a possible D gene is TRBD2 (7 bases). CDR1 and CDR2 (germline): SGDLS, YYNGEE. The CDR3 consists of 18 residues. The V gene lost 4 bases and the J gene lost 1 base, with 22 bases spanning the gap. DNA of the CDR3: TGTGCCAGCAGCCGTTCCGGGGGGCCGACCTCTGGCACAGATACGCAGTATTTT. It codes for CASSRSGGPTSGTDTQYF. Based on the CDR3 plus reference TRBV9 and TRBJ2-3, the full variable domain is DSGVTQTPKHLITATGQRVTLRCSPRSGDLSVYWYQQSLDQGLQFLIQYYNGEERAKGNILERFSAQQFPDLHSELNLSSLELGDSALYFCASSRSGGPTSGTDTQYFGPGTRLTVL.

The chain links TRBV5-1 to TRBJ2-1, with no clear D. The V end lost 0 bases, the J end lost 3 bases, and 16 bases lay between the germline ends. Looked up from germline, CDR1 is SGHRS and CDR2 is YFSETQ. The CDR3 runs to 17 residues. CDR3 residues: CASSLEGGELNYNEQFF. CDR3 nucleotides: TGCGCCAGCAGCTTGGAAGGTGGGGAATTAAACTACAATGAGCAGTTCTTC.

CDR3 residues: CASSATDRANEKLFF. In DNA, the CDR3 is TGTGCCAGCAGCGCAACGGACAGGGCTAATGAAAAACTGTTTTTT. The V call is TRBV7-8, the J call TRBJ1-4; TRBD1 agrees at 8 bases. The ends lost 5 bases at V and 3 bases at J; junction bases unmatched: 5. The CDR3 spans 15 residues. Germline values: CDR1 SGHVS, CDR2 FQNEAQ.

The V call is TRBV19, the J call TRBJ1-2; 7 bases align to TRBD1. The CDR3 is made up of 14 amino acids. Trimming took 3 bases from V and 4 from J; bases not matched to a gene: 5. Germline loops: CDR1 LNHDA, CDR2 SQIVND (reference sequence). The CDR3 reads CASSIRDSSYGYTF. CDR3 DNA: TGTGCCAGTAGTATCCGGGACAGTTCCTATGGCTACACCTTC.

V usage is TRBV6-2 or TRBV6-3 and J usage is TRBJ1-1; the D gene is possibly TRBD1 (5 bases). The CDR3 sequence is 14 residues long. V lost 2 bases, J lost 1 base, and 8 bases lay in between. Looked up from germline, CDR1 is MNHEY and CDR2 is SVGEGT. CDR3 in DNA: TGTGCCAGCAGTTACCAGACAGAGAACACTGAAGCTTTCTTT. Protein: CASSYQTENTEAFF.

This clone was detected only once. The gene calls are TRBV6-5 and TRBJ1-5, with 7 nucleotides matching TRBD1. Unmatched junction bases numbered 7, after V lost 4 bases and J lost 7 bases. The CDR3 sequence is 14 residues long. Germline V gene sequence: CDR1 MNHEY, CDR2 SVGAGI. The CDR3 here is CASSFTGEGQPQHF. CDR3 nucleotide sequence: TGTGCCAGCAGTTTTACAGGGGAAGGACAGCCCCAGCATTTT.

This chain connects TRBV19 to TRBJ1-3; 10 bases match TRBD1. CDR3 length equals 16 residues. Trimming took 4 bases from V and 8 from J; bases not matched to a gene: 11. Germline CDR1 reads LNHDA; CDR2 reads SQIVND (reference sequence). CDR3 in amino acids: CASSNAPGQGLDTIYF. The CDR3 nucleotides are TGTGCCAGTAGTAACGCCCCGGGACAGGGGTTGGACACCATATATTTT.

The rearrangement links TRBV4-1 to TRBJ2-2; D possibly corresponds to TRBD2 (6 bases). Germline loops: CDR1 MGHRA, CDR2 YSYEKL. The CDR3 runs to 16 residues. With 0 bases removed from V and 3 bases from J, the gap between germline ends came to 11 bases. Here the CDR3 reads CASSQDRGDYTGELFF. In DNA form, the CDR3 reads TGCGCCAGCAGCCAAGATAGAGGGGACTACACCGGGGAGCTGTTTTTT.

The chain links TRBV7-8 to TRBJ2-6; D is unclear. Germline V CDR1 and CDR2: SGHVS, FQNEAQ. The CDR3 extends over 13 amino acids. V lost 1 base to trimming and J lost 6 bases, with 4 bases between them. In nucleotides, the CDR3 is TGTGCCAGCAGCTTAGTCCAGGCCAACGTCCTGACTTTC. Residues: CASSLVQANVLTF.

This chain connects TRBV7-3 to TRBJ2-2; no clear D. Trimming cost V 4 bases and J 0 bases, with 12 bases left between them. The CDR3 sequence is 16 residues long. The germline gives CDR1 SGHTA, CDR2 FQGTGA. The DNA for the CDR3 is TGTGCCAGCAGCTACGGAGATACATCGAACACCGGGGAGCTGTTTTTT. It yields the protein CASSYGDTSNTGELFF.

This chain links TRBV28 with TRBJ2-2; TRBD1 is a possible D gene (6 bases). CDR3 length: 14 amino acids. Germline-derived CDR1 and CDR2 are MDHEN and SYDVKM. Trimming took off 6 bases at V and 1 base at J, with 9 bases between the two ends. The CDR3 loop reads CASRTGQNTGELFF. The CDR3 DNA reads TGTGCCAGCAGAACGGGACAGAACACCGGGGAGCTGTTTTTT.

The genes are TRBV19 and TRBJ2-6; maybe TRBD2 (6 bases). Germline V gene data show CDR1 as LNHDA and CDR2 as SQIVND (reference sequence). The V end lost 4 bases, the J end lost 4 bases, and 11 bases lay between the germline ends. This CDR3 spans 15 amino acids. As DNA, the CDR3 is TGTGCCAGTAGTAAGGAGGGGACGGGGGCCAACGTCCTGACTTTC. As protein: CASSKEGTGANVLTF.

V and J are TRBV2 and TRBJ1-5; D unclear. Trimming took 3 bases from V and 3 from J, leaving 6 bases between them. The CDR3 consists of 13 residues. The V gene's germline CDR1 is SNHLY and CDR2 FYNNEI. The DNA for the CDR3 is TGTGCCAGCAGTGAGAGCTACAATCAGCCCCAGCATTTT. This encodes CASSESYNQPQHF.

This chain connects TRBV30 to TRBJ1-1; no clear D. Germline CDR1 and CDR2: GTSNPN and SVGIG (reference sequence). V lost 2 bases and J lost 3, with 7 bases in between. This CDR3 spans 12 amino acids. This CDR3 reads CAWSRGYTEAFF. For the CDR3, the DNA is TGTGCCTGGAGTCGCGGATACACTGAAGCTTTCTTT.

The chain links TRBV28 to TRBJ2-5; 7 positions agree with TRBD2. The germline V gene encodes CDR1 MDHEN and CDR2 SYDVKM. Trimming cost V 3 bases and J 5 bases; bases outside gene matches: 9. This CDR3 has 15 residues. DNA of the CDR3: TGTGCCAGCAGTTTGCTCCGGCGGGAGCACGAGACCCAGTACTTC. This gives the protein CASSLLRREHETQYF.

This chain connects TRBV4-2 to TRBJ2-3; D ambiguous. Germline V CDR1 and CDR2: LGHNA, YNFKEQ. V was trimmed by 3 bases and J by 0 bases, leaving 16 bases between them. This CDR3 spans 17 amino acids. DNA for the CDR3: TGTGCCAGCAGCCAGATGGGGATAGGCACGAGCACAGATACGCAGTATTTT. It codes for CASSQMGIGTSTDTQYF.

This chain uses TRBV18 with TRBJ1-1, with a possible D match to TRBD1 (5 bases). Looked up from germline, CDR1 is KGHSH and CDR2 is LQKENI. CDR3 length: 15 amino acids. The V end lost 1 base, the J end lost 1 base, and 10 bases lay between the germline ends. In nucleotides, the CDR3 is TGTGCCAGCTCACCACTGGCGGGGCCGAACACTGAAGCTTTCTTT. Translating gives CASSPLAGPNTEAFF.

This clone has only a few counts. The chain couples TRBV29-1 to TRBJ1-2; 8 bases fit TRBD1. This CDR3 is built from 13 residues. The germline V gene has CDR1 SQVTM and CDR2 ANQGSEA. The ends lost 5 bases at V and 4 bases at J; junction bases unmatched: 6. This CDR3 is CSVYGQGIYGYTF. CDR3 sequence (DNA): TGCAGCGTTTACGGACAGGGAATCTATGGCTACACCTTC.

The chain combines TRBV7-2 with TRBJ1-2, with no clear D. The CDR3 spans 15 residues. V lost 1 base and J 4 bases, leaving 13 bases between the germline ends. Germline-derived CDR1 and CDR2 are SGHTA and FQGNSA. CDR3 sequence: CASSLVPGFGYGYTF. The CDR3 bases are TGTGCCAGCAGCTTAGTTCCGGGTTTCGGCTATGGCTACACCTTC.

The chain joins TRBV2 to TRBJ2-1; the D call may be TRBD1 or TRBD2 (5 bases each). CDR3 length equals 13 residues. The V end was cut by 5 bases, the J end by 10 bases, with 15 bases between. Looked up from germline, CDR1 is SNHLY and CDR2 is FYNNEI. CDR3 nucleotides: TGTGCCAGCAGTCCGGGGCGGCAGGGCGAGCAGTTCTTC. Amino acids: CASSPGRQGEQFF.

The chain couples TRBV30 to TRBJ2-1; TRBD2 matches at 8 bases. Looked up from germline, CDR1 is GTSNPN and CDR2 is SVGIG (reference sequence). The CDR3 contains 14 residues. Losses at the gene ends were 1 base for V and 3 bases for J; bases not matched to a gene: 2. CDR3 residues: CAWSAGTSYNEQFF. CDR3 in DNA: TGTGCCTGGAGTGCCGGGACTAGCTACAATGAGCAGTTCTTC.

The V call is TRBV4-1, the J call TRBJ2-5; TRBD1 matches at 8 bases. Germline V gene data show CDR1 as MGHRA and CDR2 as YSYEKL. Trimming removed 0 bases from V and 6 bases from J; junction bases left unmatched: 6. This CDR3 is built from 15 residues. The CDR3 protein is CASSQDRQGSQTQYF. DNA for the CDR3: TGCGCCAGCAGCCAAGATAGACAGGGGAGTCAGACCCAGTACTTC.

The V gene is TRBV14, the J gene TRBJ1-2, with 8 nucleotides matching TRBD1. Losses at the gene ends were 1 base for V and 6 bases for J; bases not matched to a gene: 7. The CDR3 contains 15 residues. CDR1 is SGHDN, CDR2 FVKESK, per germline. The CDR3 nucleotides read TGTGCCAGCAGCCAAGGGACAGGGAGGTACCATGGCTACACCTTC. Translation: CASSQGTGRYHGYTF. The full variable domain, completed using reference TRBV14 and TRBJ1-2, is EAGVTQFPSHSVIEKGQTVTLRCDPISGHDNLYWYRRVMGKEIKFLLHFVKESKQDESGMPNNRFLAERTGGTYSTLKVQPAELEDSGVYFCASSQGTGRYHGYTFGSGTRLTVV.

CDR3 nucleotide sequence: TGTGCCAGCAGCTTGGGAAACAGGGCCTCGGGATACACCTTC. Protein: CASSLGNRASGYTF. This chain connects TRBV7-2 to TRBJ1-2; weak D call: TRBD1 (6 bases). Trimming stripped 3 bases from V and 11 bases from J, with 19 bases between. The germline CDR1 and CDR2 sequences are SGHTA and FQGNSA. This CDR3 has 14 amino acids. The full variable domain, its missing parts supplied by reference TRBV7-2 and TRBJ1-2, is GAGVSQSPSNKVTEKGKDVELRCDPISGHTALYWYRQSLGQGLEFLIYFQGNSAPDKSGLPSDRFSAERTGGSVSTLTIQRTQQEDSAVYLCASSLGNRASGYTFGSGTRLTVV.

The V and J genes are TRBV28 and TRBJ1-6, with 7 bases fitting TRBD1. V was clipped by 6 bases and J by 10 bases; unmatched bases: 6. Germline assignment: CDR1 MDHEN and CDR2 SYDVKM. The CDR3 is 13 residues long. CDR3 region: CASSSQGGSPLHF. CDR3 sequence (DNA): TGTGCCAGCAGCTCCCAGGGGGGGTCACCCCTCCACTTT. Full variable domain (remainder filled in from reference TRBV28 and TRBJ1-6): DVKVTQSSRYLVKRTGEKVFLECVQDMDHENMFWYRQDPGLGLRLIYFSYDVKMKEKGDIPEGYSVSREKKERFSLILESASTNQTSMYLCASSSQGGSPLHFGNGTRLTVT.

The V and J genes are TRBV28 and TRBJ2-3; no definite D call. CDR1 and CDR2 from the germline V gene are MDHEN and SYDVKM. V lost 2 bases to trimming and J lost 0 bases, with 12 bases between them. The CDR3 loop spans 16 amino acids. The CDR3 spells CASSLVADPSTDTQYF. CDR3 sequence (DNA): TGTGCCAGCAGTTTAGTGGCGGATCCTAGCACAGATACGCAGTATTTT. The variable domain in full, completed from reference TRBV28 and TRBJ2-3, reads DVKVTQSSRYLVKRTGEKVFLECVQDMDHENMFWYRQDPGLGLRLIYFSYDVKMKEKGDIPEGYSVSREKKERFSLILESASTNQTSMYLCASSLVADPSTDTQYFGPGTRLTVL.

The CDR3 region has the DNA TGCGCCAGCAGCTTGTGGGGGACTGACAGAAAAATGAACACTGAAGCTTTCTTT. Its translation is CASSLWGTDRKMNTEAFF. The chain links TRBV5-1 to TRBJ1-1; the D gene is possibly TRBD1 (5 bases). Germline V gene lookup returns CDR1 SGHRS and CDR2 YFSETQ. The CDR3 is 18 amino acids. Deletions cut 1 base from V and 0 bases from J, with 19 bases between.

This clone was seen a handful of times. The rearrangement links TRBV15 to TRBJ1-5, with a possible D match to TRBD1 (5 bases). CDR1 is LNHNV, CDR2 YYDKDF, per germline (reference sequence). The V and J ends lost 3 bases and 3 bases respectively, with 12 bases between them. The CDR3 has 15 residues. The CDR3 spells CATSSYGAYNQPQHF. CDR3 coding DNA: TGTGCCACCAGCAGCTACGGGGCCTACAATCAGCCCCAGCATTTT.

CDR3 sequence: CASSYTVHNEQFF. For the CDR3, the DNA is TGTGCCAGCAGCTATACAGTACACAATGAGCAGTTCTTC. This chain joins TRBV7-2 and TRBJ2-1; unclear D gene. The CDR3 runs to 13 residues. Trimming pared 4 bases from V and 5 bases from J, leaving 9 bases between. Germline V CDR1 and CDR2: SGHTA, FQGNSA.

The CDR3 spells CASSYSSGRGETQYF. CDR3 DNA sequence: TGTGCCAGCAGTTACTCAAGCGGGAGAGGGGAGACCCAGTACTTC. The rearrangement links TRBV6-5 to TRBJ2-5; TRBD2 agrees at 8 bases. Trimming at V came to 0 bases and at J to 5 bases, leaving 5 bases not matched to a gene. This CDR3 spans 15 amino acids. Germline V gene lookup returns CDR1 MNHEY and CDR2 SVGAGI.

The CDR3 DNA is TGTGCCTGGAGTGTAAGCTATGGCTACACCTTC. Amino acids: CAWSVSYGYTF. The gene calls are TRBV30 and TRBJ1-2; D not resolved. V lost 0 bases, J lost 4 bases, and 3 bases lay in between. From germline, CDR1 is GTSNPN and CDR2 SVGIG (reference sequence). This CDR3 contains 11 residues.